The 18 T cell receptor beta chains below were found in one sample sequenced in a study of regulatory T cells in long-lasting Graves disease. Time point noted: newly diagnosed GD, antithyroid drugs for less than 3 months. RNA isolated from PBMCs was used to make the TCR library. Building the TCR beta libraries relied on iRepertoire HTBI primers, and CDR3 regions underwent Arm-PCR. TCRdb fed the multiplex PCR reads into MiXCR, producing one record per CDR3 protein. The table lists around 460,000 distinct CDR3 sequences, approximately 15% of them singletons. Another study also made use of these data, one on T cells in Graves' hyperthyroidism and ophthalmopathy.

The sequencing here drew on peripheral blood mononuclear cells (PBMCs), taken at new diagnosis, from a patient treated with antithyroid drugs. The source is a woman aged 45-65 years with Graves disease.

There are many counts of this clonotype. This rearrangement joins TRBV20-1 to TRBJ2-5, with 10 bases that match TRBD2. Germline V gene lookup returns CDR1 DFQATT and CDR2 SNEGSKA (reference sequence). CDR3 length: 17 amino acids. Trimming cost V 3 bases and J 5 bases; bases outside gene matches: 15. The CDR3 nucleotides read TGCAGTGCTAGTCCTCTAGCGGGAGCAGGTGGGATGGAGACCCAGTACTTC. It specifies CSASPLAGAGGMETQYF.

The chain has TRBV4-2 and TRBJ2-7; unclear D gene. The germline CDR1 and CDR2 sequences are LGHNA and YNFKEQ. The V gene lost 0 bases and the J gene lost 5 bases, with 2 bases spanning the gap. The CDR3 consists of 11 residues. CDR3 protein: CASSQDDEQYF. CDR3 bases: TGTGCCAGCAGCCAAGATGACGAGCAGTACTTC.

This clonotype was found a few times. A much larger clone differs from this one at a single base, so this may be a read error. The chain uses TRBV30 and TRBJ2-1, with D uncertain. The CDR3 sequence is 12 residues long. The V and J ends lost 8 bases and 9 bases respectively, with 17 bases between them. CDR1 GTSNPN and CDR2 SVGIG come from the germline V gene (reference sequence). The CDR3, as DNA: TGTGCCCGGACGGTATCGGGCGCTGAGCAGTTCTTC. Protein: CARTVSGAEQFF.

This clonotype was detected ten times or more. The chain is built from TRBV6-2 or TRBV6-3 and TRBJ2-7; 7 bases are a match to TRBD1. This CDR3 region has 13 residues. The germline CDR1 and CDR2 sequences are MNHEY and SVGEGT. Unmatched junction bases numbered 4, after V lost 6 bases and J lost 2 bases. This CDR3 is CASRVGTAYEQYF. The DNA for the CDR3 is TGTGCCAGCAGGGTGGGGACAGCCTACGAGCAGTACTTC.

The table lists this clonotype with a few counts. The J gene is TRBJ1-4, the V gene TRBV5-6; 7 bases line up with TRBD1. CDR3 length: 14 amino acids. V dropped 2 bases and J dropped 7; count of bases not matched to a gene: 5. The germline V gene encodes CDR1 SGHDT and CDR2 YYEEEE. The CDR3 sequence: CASSFGDSIEKLFF. The CDR3, as DNA: TGTGCCAGCAGCTTCGGGGACAGTATTGAAAAACTGTTTTTT.

This chain connects TRBV12-3 or TRBV12-4 to TRBJ2-3, with D possibly called TRBD1 or TRBD2 (6 bases each). Trimming left V 1 base short and J 4 bases short, with 12 bases between. The CDR3 length is 15 residues. CDR3 amino acids: CASSLGGAIPDTQYF. As DNA, the CDR3 is TGTGCCAGCAGTTTAGGGGGGGCTATCCCAGATACGCAGTATTTT.

This clonotype appeared many times. The chain recombines TRBV7-9 with TRBJ2-1, with D perhaps being TRBD1 or TRBD2 (5 bases each). Germline V CDR1 and CDR2: SEHNR, FQNEAQ (reference sequence). V gave up 1 base and J gave up 5 bases, with 15 bases separating them. The CDR3 consists of 16 residues. CDR3 protein: CASSLERGTADNEQFF. Here the CDR3 DNA reads TGTGCCAGCAGCTTAGAGAGGGGTACGGCCGACAATGAGCAGTTCTTC.

This clonotype showed up just a few times. CDR3 nucleotide sequence: TGTGCCAGCAGACCTTCACAGGGGGCAAGTGGCACAGATACGCAGTATTTT. Protein product: CASRPSQGASGTDTQYF. The chain couples TRBV6-2 or TRBV6-3 to TRBJ2-3, with 9 bases fitting TRBD1. Trimming removed 6 bases from V and 1 base from J; junction bases left unmatched: 11. The CDR3 extends over 17 amino acids. CDR1 is MNHEY, CDR2 SVGEGT, per germline.

This clonotype was seen many times. The chain couples TRBV5-1 to TRBJ2-7, with TRBD2 matching over 9 bases. The CDR3 sequence is 15 residues long. Germline loops: CDR1 SGHRS, CDR2 YFSETQ. The junction had 6 bases not matched to a gene; V was cut back by 1 base and J by 4 bases. The CDR3 nucleotides are TGCGCCAGCAGCTTGCGTAGCGGGAGCGGTTACGAGCAGTACTTC. This gives the protein CASSLRSGSGYEQYF.

This clonotype was counted a few times. J is TRBJ2-5 and V is TRBV13; the D gene is possibly TRBD2 (6 bases). CDR1 PRHDT and CDR2 FYEKMQ come from the germline V gene (reference sequence). The V end lost 5 bases, the J end lost 5 bases, and 9 bases lay between the germline ends. The CDR3 covers 12 residues. The CDR3 here is CASSVGTETQYF. DNA of the CDR3: TGTGCCAGCAGCGTCGGGACTGAGACCCAGTACTTC.

This clonotype has only a few counts. The V and J genes are TRBV28 and TRBJ2-1, with 8 bases that match TRBD2. Germline CDR1 reads MDHEN; CDR2 reads SYDVKM. The CDR3 is made up of 15 amino acids. J gave up 4 bases and V 5 bases, and 7 bases lay outside the gene matches. The CDR3 DNA is TGTGCCAGCAGTACGAGCGGGAGTGGGTACAATGAGCAGTTCTTC. Translated: CASSTSGSGYNEQFF.

Many counts were recorded for this clonotype. CDR3 sequence reads: CASSLKVASGRSYNEQFF. CDR3 bases: TGTGCCAGCAGTTTAAAGGTGGCTAGCGGGAGATCCTACAATGAGCAGTTCTTC. The gene calls are TRBV27 and TRBJ2-1; 10 bases map to TRBD2. V gave up 2 bases and J gave up 1 base; unmatched junction bases: 8. Germline V lookup: CDR1 MNHEY, CDR2 SMNVEV (reference sequence). There are 18 residues in the CDR3.

DNA of the CDR3: TGTGCCAGCAGTGCCCCGCCCCCATCAGAGACCCAGTACTTC. It encodes CASSAPPPSETQYF. The V call is TRBV27, the J call TRBJ2-5; unclear D gene. Germline assignment: CDR1 MNHEY and CDR2 SMNVEV (reference sequence). V lost 5 bases and J lost 4, with 14 bases in between. This CDR3 has 14 amino acids.

Ten or more counts support this clonotype. The chain is built from TRBV12-3 or TRBV12-4 and TRBJ2-6, with D hard to call. The V end was cut by 6 bases, the J end by 2 bases, with 8 bases between. The CDR3 covers 14 residues. The CDR3 DNA reads as TGTGCCAGCAGCACAAACACTGGGGCCAACGTCCTGACTTTC. Its translation is CASSTNTGANVLTF.

This clonotype was observed many times. The chain is built from TRBV3-1 and TRBJ2-3, with 8 positions matching TRBD2. Germline assignment: CDR1 LGHDT and CDR2 YNNKEL (reference sequence). The CDR3 loop spans 14 amino acids. The V and J ends lost 5 bases and 5 bases, in that order; junction bases with no gene match: 6. The DNA for the CDR3 is TGTGCCAGCAGCAATAGCGGGAATATAGATACGCAGTATTTT. Protein: CASSNSGNIDTQYF.

This clonotype was observed many times. The J gene is TRBJ2-5, the V gene TRBV27; the match to TRBD2 covers 7 bases. The junction had 7 bases not matched to a gene; V was cut back by 6 bases and J by 3 bases. The CDR3 is made up of 14 amino acids. Germline assignment: CDR1 MNHEY and CDR2 SMNVEV (reference sequence). CDR3 residues: CASRKMAGEETQYF. CDR3 nucleotides: TGTGCCAGCAGAAAAATGGCGGGGGAAGAGACCCAGTACTTC.

This clonotype was found a few times. V and J are TRBV24-1 and TRBJ2-1; TRBD2 agrees at 7 bases. V shed 0 bases and J 5 bases; nucleotides not matched to a gene: 3. CDR1 is KGHDR and CDR2 is SFDVKD in the germline V gene. The CDR3 contains 15 residues. CDR3 bases: TGTGCCACCAGTGATTTGGGGGACTATGACAATGAGCAGTTCTTC. Protein sequence: CATSDLGDYDNEQFF.

Ten or more counts support this clonotype. This chain connects TRBV18 to TRBJ1-1, with D uncertain. The CDR3 runs to 14 residues. Germline V gene lookup returns CDR1 KGHSH and CDR2 LQKENI. The V end lost 5 bases, the J end lost 0 bases, and 10 bases lay between the germline ends. For the CDR3, the DNA is TGTGCCAGCTCATTCCGGGAACTGAACACTGAAGCTTTCTTT. It is translated as CASSFRELNTEAFF.